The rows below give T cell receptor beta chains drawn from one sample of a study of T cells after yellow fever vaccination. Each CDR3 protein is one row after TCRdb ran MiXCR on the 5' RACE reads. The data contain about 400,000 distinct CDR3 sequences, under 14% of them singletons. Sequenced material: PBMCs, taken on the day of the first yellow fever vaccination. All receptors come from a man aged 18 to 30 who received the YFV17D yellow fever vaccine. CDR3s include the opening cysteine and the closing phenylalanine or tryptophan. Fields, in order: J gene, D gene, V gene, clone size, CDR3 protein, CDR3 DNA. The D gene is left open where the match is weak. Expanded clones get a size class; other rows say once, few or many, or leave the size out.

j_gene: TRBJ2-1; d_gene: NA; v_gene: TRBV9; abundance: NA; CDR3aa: CASSVAPTEEQFF; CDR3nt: TGTGCCAGCAGCGTAGCCCCTACAGAAGAGCAGTTCTTC
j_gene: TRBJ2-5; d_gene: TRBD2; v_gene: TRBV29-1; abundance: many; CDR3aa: CSVAFWGGTGETQYF; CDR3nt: TGCAGCGTTGCTTTTTGGGGAGGGACCGGAGAGACCCAGTACTTC
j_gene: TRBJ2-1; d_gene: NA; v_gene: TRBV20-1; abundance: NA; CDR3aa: CSAPGGPAYNEQFF; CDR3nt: TGCAGTGCCCCCGGGGGACCCGCCTACAATGAGCAGTTCTTC
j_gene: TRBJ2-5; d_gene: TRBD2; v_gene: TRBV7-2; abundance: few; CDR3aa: CASRRPGEGETQYF; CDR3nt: TGTGCCAGCAGACGCCCGGGGGAGGGTGAGACCCAGTACTTC
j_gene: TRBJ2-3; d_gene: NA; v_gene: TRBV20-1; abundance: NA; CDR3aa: CSAKTPQSTDTQYF; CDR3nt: TGCAGTGCTAAAACTCCTCAGAGCACAGATACGCAGTATTTT
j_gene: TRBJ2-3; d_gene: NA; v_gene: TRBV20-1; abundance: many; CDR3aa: CSARVSLSHVGTDTQYF; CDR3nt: TGCAGTGCTAGAGTTTCATTATCCCACGTCGGCACAGATACGCAGTATTTT
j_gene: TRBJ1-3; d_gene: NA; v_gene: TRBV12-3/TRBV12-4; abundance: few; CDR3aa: CASTVQRGGNTIYF; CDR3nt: TGTGCCAGCACTGTCCAACGAGGGGGAAACACCATATATTTT
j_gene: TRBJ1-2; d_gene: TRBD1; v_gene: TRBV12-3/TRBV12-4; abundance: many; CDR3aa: CASSPGQGVGGYTF; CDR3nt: TGTGCCAGCAGTCCCGGACAGGGGGTGGGCGGCTACACCTTC
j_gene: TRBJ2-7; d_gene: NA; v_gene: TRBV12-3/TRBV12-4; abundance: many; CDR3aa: CASSSRYEQYF; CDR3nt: TGTGCCAGCAGTTCAAGATACGAGCAGTACTTC
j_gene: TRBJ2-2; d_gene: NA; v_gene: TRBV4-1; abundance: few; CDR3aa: CASSQVIVTGELFF; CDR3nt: TGCGCCAGCAGCCAAGTGATCGTCACCGGGGAGCTGTTTTTT
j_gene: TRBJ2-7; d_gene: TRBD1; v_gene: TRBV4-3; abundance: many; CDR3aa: CASSQETGSEQYF; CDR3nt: TGCGCCAGCAGCCAGGAGACAGGGTCCGAGCAGTACTTC
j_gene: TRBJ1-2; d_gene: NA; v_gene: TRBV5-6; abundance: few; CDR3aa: CASSLGPREGYTF; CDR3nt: TGTGCCAGCAGCTTGGGGCCCCGGGAGGGCTACACCTTC
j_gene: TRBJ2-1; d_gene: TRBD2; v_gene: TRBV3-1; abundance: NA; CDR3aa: CASSQVKGSGGRAYNEQFF; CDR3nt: TGTGCCAGCAGCCAAGTTAAAGGTAGCGGGGGCAGAGCTTACAATGAGCAGTTCTTC
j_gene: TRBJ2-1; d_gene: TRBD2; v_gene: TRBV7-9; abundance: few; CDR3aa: CASSSPTSGGVREQFF; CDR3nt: TGTGCCAGCAGCTCCCCGACTAGCGGGGGGGTACGAGAGCAGTTCTTC
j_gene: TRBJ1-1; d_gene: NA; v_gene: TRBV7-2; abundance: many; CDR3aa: CASKPRSIGSAEAFF; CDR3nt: TGTGCCAGCAAACCACGCTCGATCGGTAGCGCTGAAGCTTTCTTT
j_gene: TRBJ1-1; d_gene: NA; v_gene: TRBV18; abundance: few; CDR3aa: CASYGRGDTEAFF; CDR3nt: TGTGCCAGCTATGGACGGGGGGACACTGAAGCTTTCTTT
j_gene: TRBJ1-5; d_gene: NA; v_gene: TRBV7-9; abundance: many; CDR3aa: CASSGTDSNQPQHF; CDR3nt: TGTGCCAGCAGCGGGACTGATAGCAATCAGCCCCAGCATTTT
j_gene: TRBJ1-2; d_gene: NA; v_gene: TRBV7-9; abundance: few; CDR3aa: CASSLEQYGYTF; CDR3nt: TGTGCCAGCAGCTTAGAACAGTATGGCTACACCTTC
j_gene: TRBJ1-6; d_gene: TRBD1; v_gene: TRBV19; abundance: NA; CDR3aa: CASSYAGQIGSSPLHF; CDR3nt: TGTGCCAGTAGTTATGCGGGACAGATCGGCAGTTCACCCCTCCACTTT
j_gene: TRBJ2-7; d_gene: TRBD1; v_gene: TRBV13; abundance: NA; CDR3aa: CASSPRTGPYEQYF; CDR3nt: TGTGCCAGCAGCCCTCGGACAGGACCCTACGAGCAGTACTTC
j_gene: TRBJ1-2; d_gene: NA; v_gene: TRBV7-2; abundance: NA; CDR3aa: CASSVTSGTQYGYTF; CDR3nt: TGTGCCAGCAGCGTCACGTCTGGGACACAATATGGCTACACCTTC
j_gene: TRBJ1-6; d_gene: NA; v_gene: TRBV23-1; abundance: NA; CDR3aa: CASLLSMAGSPLHF; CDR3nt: TGCGCCAGCCTTTTGTCTATGGCGGGTTCACCCCTCCACTTT
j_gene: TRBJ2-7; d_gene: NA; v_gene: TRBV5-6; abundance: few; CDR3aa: CASSRTRTASYEQYF; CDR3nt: TGTGCCAGCAGCAGAACGCGGACGGCCTCCTACGAGCAGTACTTC
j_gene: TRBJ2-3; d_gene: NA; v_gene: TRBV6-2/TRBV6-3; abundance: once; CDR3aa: CASSTGTRLYF; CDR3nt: TGTGCCAGCAGCACCGGGACCAGACTGTATTTT
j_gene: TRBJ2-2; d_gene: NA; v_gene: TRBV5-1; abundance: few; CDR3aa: CASYRESTGELFF; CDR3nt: TGCGCCAGCTACCGGGAGAGCACCGGGGAGCTGTTTTTT
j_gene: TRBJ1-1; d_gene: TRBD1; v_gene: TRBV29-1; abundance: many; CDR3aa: CSVGQGNKAFF; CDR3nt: TGCAGCGTTGGACAGGGGAACAAAGCTTTCTTT
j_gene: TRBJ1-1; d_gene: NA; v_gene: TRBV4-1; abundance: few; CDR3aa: CASSQNKETEAFF; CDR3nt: TGCGCCAGCAGCCAAAACAAAGAGACTGAAGCTTTCTTT
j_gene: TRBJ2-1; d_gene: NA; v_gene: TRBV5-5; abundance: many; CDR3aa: CASSLAHIRGLNEQFF; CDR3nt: TGTGCCAGCAGCTTGGCACACATTCGAGGACTGAATGAGCAGTTCTTC
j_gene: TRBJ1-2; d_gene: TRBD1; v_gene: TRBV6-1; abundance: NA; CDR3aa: CASSRHPQGTYGYTF; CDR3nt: TGTGCCAGCAGTCGACACCCACAGGGGACCTATGGCTACACCTTC
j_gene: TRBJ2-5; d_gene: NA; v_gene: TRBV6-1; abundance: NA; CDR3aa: CASSEVRIQETQYF; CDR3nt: TGTGCCAGCAGTGAAGTTAGGATCCAAGAGACCCAGTACTTC
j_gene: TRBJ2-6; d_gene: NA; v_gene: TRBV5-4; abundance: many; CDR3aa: CASSGGPSPRVTF; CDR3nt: TGTGCCAGCAGCGGGGGACCCTCTCCTCGGGTGACTTTC
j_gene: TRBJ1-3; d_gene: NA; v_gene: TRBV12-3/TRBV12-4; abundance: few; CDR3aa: CASRSGHFNSGNTIYF; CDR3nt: TGTGCCAGCAGATCGGGACACTTTAACTCTGGAAACACCATATATTTT
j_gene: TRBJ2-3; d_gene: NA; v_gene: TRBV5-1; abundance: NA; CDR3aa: CASSKVPGADTQYF; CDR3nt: TGCGCCAGCAGCAAGGTCCCGGGTGCAGATACGCAGTATTTT
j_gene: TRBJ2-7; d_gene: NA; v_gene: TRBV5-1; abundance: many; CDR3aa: CASSLDSDSYEQYF; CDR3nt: TGCGCCAGCAGCTTGGACAGCGATTCCTACGAGCAGTACTTC
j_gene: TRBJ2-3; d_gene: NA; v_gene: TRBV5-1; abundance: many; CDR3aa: CASSLGAADTQYF; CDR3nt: TGCGCCAGCAGCTTGGGGGCCGCAGATACGCAGTATTTT
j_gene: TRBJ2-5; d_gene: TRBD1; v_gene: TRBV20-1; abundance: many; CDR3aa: CSARDNRGEETQYF; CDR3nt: TGCAGTGCTAGAGATAACAGGGGTGAGGAGACCCAGTACTTC
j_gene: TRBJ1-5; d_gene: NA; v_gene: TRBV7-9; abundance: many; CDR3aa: CASSSSRSGNQPQHF; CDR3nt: TGTGCCAGCAGCTCCTCGCGGTCGGGAAATCAGCCCCAGCATTTT
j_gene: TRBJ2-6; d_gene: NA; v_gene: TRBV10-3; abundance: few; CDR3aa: CAISETNRGSVAGANVLTF; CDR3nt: TGTGCCATCAGTGAGACCAATCGGGGATCGGTAGCTGGGGCCAACGTCCTGACTTTC
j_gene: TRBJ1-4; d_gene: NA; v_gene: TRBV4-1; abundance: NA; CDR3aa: CASSQGPSNNEKLFF; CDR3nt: TGCGCCAGCAGCCAGGGACCGAGTAATAATGAAAAACTGTTTTTT
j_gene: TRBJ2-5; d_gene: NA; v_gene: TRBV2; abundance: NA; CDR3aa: CASSEAPGQPQETQYF; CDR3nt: TGTGCCAGCAGTGAAGCGCCGGGACAACCGCAAGAGACCCAGTACTTC
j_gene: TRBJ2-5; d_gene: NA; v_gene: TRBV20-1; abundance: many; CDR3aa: CSATRLEGTETQYF; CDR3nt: TGCAGTGCCACACGACTAGAGGGGACGGAGACCCAGTACTTC
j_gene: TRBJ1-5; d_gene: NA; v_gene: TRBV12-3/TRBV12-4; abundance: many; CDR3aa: CASSWVGSNQPQHF; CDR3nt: TGTGCCAGCAGTTGGGTGGGAAGCAATCAGCCCCAGCATTTT
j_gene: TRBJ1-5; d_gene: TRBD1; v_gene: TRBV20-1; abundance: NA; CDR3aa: CSASTRDSRHNQPQHF; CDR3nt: TGCAGTGCTAGTACTAGGGACAGCAGACACAATCAGCCCCAGCATTTT
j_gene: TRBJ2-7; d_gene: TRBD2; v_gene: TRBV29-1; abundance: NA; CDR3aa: CSWGGGGYNEQYF; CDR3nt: TGCAGCTGGGGGGGCGGGGGGTACAACGAGCAGTACTTC
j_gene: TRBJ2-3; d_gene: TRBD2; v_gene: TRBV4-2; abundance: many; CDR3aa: CASSLRGDPTDTQYF; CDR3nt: TGTGCCAGCAGCCTTCGGGGGGACCCCACAGATACGCAGTATTTT
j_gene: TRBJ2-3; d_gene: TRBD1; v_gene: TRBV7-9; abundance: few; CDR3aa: CASSLLTTGTSDTQYF; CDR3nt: TGTGCCAGCAGCCTATTGACGACAGGGACCTCAGATACGCAGTATTTT
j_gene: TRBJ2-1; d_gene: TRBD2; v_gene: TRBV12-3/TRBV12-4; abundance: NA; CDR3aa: CASNVGLAGEQFF; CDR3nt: TGTGCCAGCAACGTAGGACTAGCGGGTGAGCAGTTCTTC
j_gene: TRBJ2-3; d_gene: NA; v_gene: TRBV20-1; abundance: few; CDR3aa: CSARDQTDTQYF; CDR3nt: TGCAGTGCTAGAGATCAAACAGATACGCAGTATTTT
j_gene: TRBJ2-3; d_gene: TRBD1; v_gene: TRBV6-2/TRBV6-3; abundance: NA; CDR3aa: CASTSRGQDTQYF; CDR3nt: TGTGCCAGCACTAGCAGGGGGCAAGATACGCAGTATTTT
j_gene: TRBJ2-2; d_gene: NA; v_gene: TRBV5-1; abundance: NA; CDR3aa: CASSWTAGHNGGGELFF; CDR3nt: TGCGCCAGCAGCTGGACGGCGGGACACAACGGAGGCGGGGAGCTGTTTTTT
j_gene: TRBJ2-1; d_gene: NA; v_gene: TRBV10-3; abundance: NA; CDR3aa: CAIRLSQGSDEQFF; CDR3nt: TGTGCCATCAGGCTTAGTCAGGGCAGCGATGAGCAGTTCTTC
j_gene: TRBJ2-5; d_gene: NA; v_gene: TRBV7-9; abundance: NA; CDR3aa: CASSRKRIERETQYF; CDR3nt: TGTGCCAGCAGCCGAAAGAGGATCGAACGGGAGACCCAGTACTTC
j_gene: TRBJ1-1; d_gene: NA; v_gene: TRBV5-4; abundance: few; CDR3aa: CASSFGLDNTEAFF; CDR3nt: TGTGCCAGCAGCTTCGGGCTGGATAACACTGAAGCTTTCTTT
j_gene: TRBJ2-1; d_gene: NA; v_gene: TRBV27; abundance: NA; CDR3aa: CASSLGVPSYNEQFF; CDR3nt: TGTGCCAGCAGTTTAGGGGTCCCCTCCTACAATGAGCAGTTCTTC
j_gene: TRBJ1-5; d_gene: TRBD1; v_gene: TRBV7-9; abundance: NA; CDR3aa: CASSLGGTGNNQPQHF; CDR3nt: TGTGCCAGCAGCTTGGGGGGGACAGGGAACAATCAGCCCCAGCATTTT
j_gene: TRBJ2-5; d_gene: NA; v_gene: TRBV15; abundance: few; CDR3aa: CATSSPTTETQYF; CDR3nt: TGTGCCACCAGCAGCCCTACGACTGAGACCCAGTACTTC
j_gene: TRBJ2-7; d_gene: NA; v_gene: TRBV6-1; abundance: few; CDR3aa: CASSEAFFSGLRAYEQYF; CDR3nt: TGTGCCAGCAGTGAAGCTTTCTTTTCAGGCCTAAGAGCCTACGAGCAGTACTTC
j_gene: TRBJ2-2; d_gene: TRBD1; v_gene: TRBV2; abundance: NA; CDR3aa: CASRQDRVDGELFF; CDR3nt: TGTGCCAGCAGGCAGGACAGGGTCGACGGGGAGCTGTTTTTT
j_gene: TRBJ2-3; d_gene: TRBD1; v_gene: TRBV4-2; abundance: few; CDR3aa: CASSHDFRDRGADTQYF; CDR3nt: TGTGCCAGCAGCCATGACTTCCGAGACAGGGGCGCAGATACGCAGTATTTT
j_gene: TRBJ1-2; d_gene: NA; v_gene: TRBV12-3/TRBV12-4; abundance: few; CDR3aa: CASRGWGSTNYGYTF; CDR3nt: TGTGCCAGCAGGGGGTGGGGATCGACTAACTATGGCTACACCTTC